This record looks at one T cell receptor (beta chain) sequence and its context. The source of the sample is a study of blood T cell repertoires in COVID-19. Study-wide context: Researchers got acute and convalescent COVID-19 samples from the United States, Italy and Spain. In each case, the material was cDNA or gDNA derived from T cells, B-cell-depleted T cells, or PBMCs.

V gave up 3 bases and J gave up 5 bases; unmatched junction bases: 3. There are 13 residues in the CDR3. In the source study's methods: Amplified reference gene primers provided the basis for estimating nucleated cell counts. Some clones are missing from TCRdb's copy, which holds only in-frame ones; the method was immunoSEQ multiplex PCR. V, J and clone size are those of that table, while D and trimming were read from the DNA. The top ten clones hold around 9.3% of a sample with roughly 81,000 clones, almost 85% of them seen once. The genes are TRBV12-3 or TRBV12-4 and TRBJ2-7; 8 positions agree with TRBD2. This TCR came from a man aged 60 to 69 with acute or convalescent COVID-19. Sequencing input: peripheral blood. CDR3 DNA sequence: TGTGCCAGCAGTTTTGGGCGGGGGGACGAGCAGTACTTC. Translation gives CASSFGRGDEQYF.